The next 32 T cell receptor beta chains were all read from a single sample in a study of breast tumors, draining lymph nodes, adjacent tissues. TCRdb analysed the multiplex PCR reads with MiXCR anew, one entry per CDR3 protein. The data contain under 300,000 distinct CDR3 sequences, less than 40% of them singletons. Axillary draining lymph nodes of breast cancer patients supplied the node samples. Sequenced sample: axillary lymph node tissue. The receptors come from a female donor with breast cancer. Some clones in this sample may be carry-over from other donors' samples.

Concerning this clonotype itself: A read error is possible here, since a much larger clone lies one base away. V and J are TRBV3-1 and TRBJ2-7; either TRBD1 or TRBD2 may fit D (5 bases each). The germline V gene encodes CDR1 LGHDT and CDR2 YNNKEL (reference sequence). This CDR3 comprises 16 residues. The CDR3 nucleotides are TGTCCCAGCGGATCCACGGGGCGAGAGGAGGCCTACGAGCAGTACTTC. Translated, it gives CPSGSTGREEAYEQYF.

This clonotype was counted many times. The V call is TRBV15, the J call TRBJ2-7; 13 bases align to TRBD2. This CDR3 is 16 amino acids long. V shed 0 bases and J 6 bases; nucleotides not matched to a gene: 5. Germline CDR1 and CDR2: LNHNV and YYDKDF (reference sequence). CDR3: CATSRDPGLAGFEQYF. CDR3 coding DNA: TGTGCCACCAGCAGAGACCCGGGACTAGCGGGATTCGAGCAGTACTTC.

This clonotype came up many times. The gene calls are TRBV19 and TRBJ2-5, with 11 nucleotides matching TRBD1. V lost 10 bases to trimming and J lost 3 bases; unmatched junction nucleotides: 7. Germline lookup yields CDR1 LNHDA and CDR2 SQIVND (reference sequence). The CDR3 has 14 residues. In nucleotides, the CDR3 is TGTGCCACTCGGGACAGGGGGTTAGAAGAGACCCAGTACTTC. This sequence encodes CATRDRGLEETQYF.

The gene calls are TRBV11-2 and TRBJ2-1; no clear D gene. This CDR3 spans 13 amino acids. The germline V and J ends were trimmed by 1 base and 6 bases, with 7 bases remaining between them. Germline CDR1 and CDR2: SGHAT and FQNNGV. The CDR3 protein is CASSLALSNEQFF. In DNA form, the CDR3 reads TGTGCCAGCAGCTTAGCTCTAAGCAATGAGCAGTTCTTC.

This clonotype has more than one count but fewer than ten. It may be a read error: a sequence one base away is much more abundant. For the CDR3, the DNA is TGTGCCAGAGAACAGGGCTCCTACAATGAGCAGTTCTTC. As protein: CAREQGSYNEQFF. V gene TRBV19 combines with J gene TRBJ2-1, with D perhaps matching TRBD1 (6 bases). V gave up 9 bases and J gave up 0 bases, with 9 bases separating them. The CDR3 loop spans 13 amino acids. From germline, CDR1 is LNHDA and CDR2 SQIVND (reference sequence).

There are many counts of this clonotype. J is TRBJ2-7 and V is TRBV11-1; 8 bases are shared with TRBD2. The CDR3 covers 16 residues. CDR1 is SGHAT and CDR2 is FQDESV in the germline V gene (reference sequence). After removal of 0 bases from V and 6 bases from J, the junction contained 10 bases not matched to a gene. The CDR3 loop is CASSLARGARISEQYF. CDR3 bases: TGTGCCAGCAGCTTAGCGCGGGGGGCTAGGATCAGCGAGCAGTACTTC.

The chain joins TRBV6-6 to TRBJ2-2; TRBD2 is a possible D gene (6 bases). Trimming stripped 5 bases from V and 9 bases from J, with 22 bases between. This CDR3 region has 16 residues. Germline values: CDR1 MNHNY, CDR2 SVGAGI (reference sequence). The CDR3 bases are TGTGCCAGCAGTGCACGCCGGGAGAGGTCTTCCCGGGAGCTGTTTTTT. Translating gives CASSARRERSSRELFF.

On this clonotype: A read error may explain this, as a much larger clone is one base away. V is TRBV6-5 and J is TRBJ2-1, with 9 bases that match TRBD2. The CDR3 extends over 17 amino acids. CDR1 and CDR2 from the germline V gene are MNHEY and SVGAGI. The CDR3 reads CASRSPGGLARGNEQLF. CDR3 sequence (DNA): TGTGCCAGCAGGTCTCCTGGCGGACTAGCGAGAGGGAATGAGCAGCTCTTC.

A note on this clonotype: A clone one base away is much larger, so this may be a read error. In nucleotides, the CDR3 is TGTGCCAGCAGCGTCCCCTACAATGGGCAGTTCTTC. Its protein product is CASSVPYNGQFF. The chain couples TRBV11-2 to TRBJ2-1; D remains unclear. CDR1 SGHAT and CDR2 FQNNGV come from the germline V gene. This CDR3 has 12 amino acids.

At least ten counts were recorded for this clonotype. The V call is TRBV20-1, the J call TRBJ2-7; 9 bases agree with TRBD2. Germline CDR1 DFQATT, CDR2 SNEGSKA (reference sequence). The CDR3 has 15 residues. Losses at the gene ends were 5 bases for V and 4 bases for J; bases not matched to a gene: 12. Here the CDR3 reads CSALPLAGVIYEQYF. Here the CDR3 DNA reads TGCAGTGCTTTACCCTTAGCGGGGGTTATATACGAGCAGTACTTC.

The CDR3 DNA sequence: TGTGCCAGCAGCCAAGGGACTAGCGGGAGCTCGACCGGGGAGCTGTTTTTT. This codes for CASSQGTSGSSTGELFF. The chain combines TRBV3-1 with TRBJ2-2, with 13 bases matching TRBD2. V shed 1 base and J 5 bases; nucleotides not matched to a gene: 4. This CDR3 has 17 amino acids. Germline V CDR1 and CDR2: LGHDT, YNNKEL (reference sequence). The variable domain in full, with the rest retrieved from reference TRBV3-1 and TRBJ2-2, is DTAVSQTPKYLVTQMGNDKSIKCEQNLGHDTMYWYKQDSKKFLKIMFSYNNKELIINETVPNRFSPKSPDKAHLNLHINSLELGDSAVYFCASSQGTSGSSTGELFFGEGSRLTVL.

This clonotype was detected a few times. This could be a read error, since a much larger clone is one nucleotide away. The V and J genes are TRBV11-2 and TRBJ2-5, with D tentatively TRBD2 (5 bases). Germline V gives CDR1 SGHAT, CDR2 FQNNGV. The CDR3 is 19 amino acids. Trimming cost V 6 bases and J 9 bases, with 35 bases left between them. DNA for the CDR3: TGTGCCAGCAGGCGTGGCGGGCGGGCGACCAAGAGACCCAGTTTACCCCAGTACTTC. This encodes CASRRGGRATKRPSLPQYF.

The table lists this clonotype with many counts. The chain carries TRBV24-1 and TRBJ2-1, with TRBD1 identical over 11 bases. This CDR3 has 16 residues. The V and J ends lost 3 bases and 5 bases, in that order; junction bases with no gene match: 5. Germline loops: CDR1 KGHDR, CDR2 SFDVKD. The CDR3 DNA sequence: TGTGCCACCAGTGATCCCTCGGACAGGGGGCACAATGAGCAGTTCTTC. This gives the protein CATSDPSDRGHNEQFF.

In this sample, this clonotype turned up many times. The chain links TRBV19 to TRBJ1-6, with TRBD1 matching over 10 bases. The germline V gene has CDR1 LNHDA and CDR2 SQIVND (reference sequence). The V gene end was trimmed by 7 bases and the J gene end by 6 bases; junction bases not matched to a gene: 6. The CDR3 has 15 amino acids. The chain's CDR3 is CASNLRQGANSPLHF. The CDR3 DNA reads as TGTGCCAGTAATCTCAGACAGGGGGCTAATTCACCCCTCCACTTT.

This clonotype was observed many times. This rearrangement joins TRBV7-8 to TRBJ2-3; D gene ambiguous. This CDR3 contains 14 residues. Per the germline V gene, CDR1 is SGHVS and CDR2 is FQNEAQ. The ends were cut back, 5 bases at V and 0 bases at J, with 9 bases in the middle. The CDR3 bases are TGTGCCAGCAGCCCCGCCCTCAGCACAGATACGCAGTATTTT. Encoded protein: CASSPALSTDTQYF.

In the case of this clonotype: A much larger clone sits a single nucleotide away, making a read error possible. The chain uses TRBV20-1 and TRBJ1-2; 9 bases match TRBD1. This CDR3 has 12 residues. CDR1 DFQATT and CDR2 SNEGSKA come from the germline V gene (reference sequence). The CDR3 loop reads CSARETGGGSTF. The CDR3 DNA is TGCAGTGCTAGGGAGACAGGGGGGGGCTCCACCTTC.

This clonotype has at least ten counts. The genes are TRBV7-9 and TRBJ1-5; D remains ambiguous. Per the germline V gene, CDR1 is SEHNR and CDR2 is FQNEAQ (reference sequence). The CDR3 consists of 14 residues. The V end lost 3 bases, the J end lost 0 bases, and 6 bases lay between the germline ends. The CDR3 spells CASSFVGSNQPQHF. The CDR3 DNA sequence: TGTGCCAGCAGCTTCGTGGGTAGCAATCAGCCCCAGCATTTT.

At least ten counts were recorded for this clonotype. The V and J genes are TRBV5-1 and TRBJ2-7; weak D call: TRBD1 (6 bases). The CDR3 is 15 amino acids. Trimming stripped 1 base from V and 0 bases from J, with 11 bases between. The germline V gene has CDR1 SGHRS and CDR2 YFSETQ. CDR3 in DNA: TGCGCCAGCAGCTTGAATACAGGGAGCTCCTACGAGCAGTACTTC. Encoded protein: CASSLNTGSSYEQYF.

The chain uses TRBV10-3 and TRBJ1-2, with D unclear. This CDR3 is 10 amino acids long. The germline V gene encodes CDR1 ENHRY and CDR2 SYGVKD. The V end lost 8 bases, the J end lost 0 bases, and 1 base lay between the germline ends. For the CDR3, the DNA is TGTGCCATCGCTAACTATGGCTACACCTTC. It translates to CAIANYGYTF.

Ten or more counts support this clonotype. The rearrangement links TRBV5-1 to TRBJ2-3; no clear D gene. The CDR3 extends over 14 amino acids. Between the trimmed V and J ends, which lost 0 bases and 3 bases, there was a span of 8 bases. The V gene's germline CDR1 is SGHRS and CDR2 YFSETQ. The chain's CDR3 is CASSLVDGTDTQYF. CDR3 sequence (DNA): TGCGCCAGCAGCTTGGTGGATGGAACAGATACGCAGTATTTT.

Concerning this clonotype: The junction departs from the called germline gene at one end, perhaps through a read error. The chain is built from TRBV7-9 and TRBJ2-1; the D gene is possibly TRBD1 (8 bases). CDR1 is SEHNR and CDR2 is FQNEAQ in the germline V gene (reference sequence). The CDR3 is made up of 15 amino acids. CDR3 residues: CAGSWEGQAYNEQFF. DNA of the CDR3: TGTGCCGGCAGCTGGGAGGGACAGGCGTACAATGAGCAGTTCTTC. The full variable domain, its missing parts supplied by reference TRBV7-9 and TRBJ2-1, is DTGVSQNPRHKITKRGQNVTFRCDPISEHNRLYWYRQTLGQGPEFLTYFQNEAQLEKSRLLSDRFSAERPKGSFSTLEIQRTEQGDSAMYLCAGSWEGQAYNEQFFGPGTRLTVL.

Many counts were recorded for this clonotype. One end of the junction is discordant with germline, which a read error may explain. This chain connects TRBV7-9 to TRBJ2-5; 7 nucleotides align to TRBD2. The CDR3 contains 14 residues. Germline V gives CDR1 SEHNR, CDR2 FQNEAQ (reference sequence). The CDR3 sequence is CASSPVRGGEAQYF. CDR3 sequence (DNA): TGTGCCAGCAGCCCGGTCCGTGGGGGGGAGGCCCAATACTTC.

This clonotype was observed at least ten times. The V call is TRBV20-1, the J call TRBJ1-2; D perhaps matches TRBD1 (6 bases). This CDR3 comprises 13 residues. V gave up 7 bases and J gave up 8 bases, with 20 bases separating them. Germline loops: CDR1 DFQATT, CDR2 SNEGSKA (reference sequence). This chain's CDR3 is CSVAGGGVPGYTF. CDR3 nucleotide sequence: TGCAGTGTCGCCGGGGGGGGCGTTCCGGGCTACACCTTC.

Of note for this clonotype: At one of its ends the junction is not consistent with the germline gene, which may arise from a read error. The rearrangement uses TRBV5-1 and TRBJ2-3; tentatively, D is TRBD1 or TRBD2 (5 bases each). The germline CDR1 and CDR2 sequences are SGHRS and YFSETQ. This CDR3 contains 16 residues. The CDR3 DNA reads TGCGCCAGCAGCCTGCCCCCCCGGGCCGGGGCAGATACGCAGTGCTTT. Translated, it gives CASSLPPRAGADTQCF.

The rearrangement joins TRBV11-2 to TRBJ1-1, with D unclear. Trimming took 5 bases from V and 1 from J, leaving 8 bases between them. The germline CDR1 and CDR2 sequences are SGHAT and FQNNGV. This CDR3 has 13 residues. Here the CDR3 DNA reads TGTGCCAGCAGCCTACCCGGGAACACTGAAGCTTTCTTT. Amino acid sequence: CASSLPGNTEAFF.

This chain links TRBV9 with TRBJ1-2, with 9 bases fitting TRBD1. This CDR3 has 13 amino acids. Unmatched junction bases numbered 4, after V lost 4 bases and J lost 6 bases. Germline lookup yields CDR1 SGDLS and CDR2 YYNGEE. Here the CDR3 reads CASSIRDRDGYTF. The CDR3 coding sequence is TGTGCCAGCAGCATCCGGGACAGGGATGGCTACACCTTC.

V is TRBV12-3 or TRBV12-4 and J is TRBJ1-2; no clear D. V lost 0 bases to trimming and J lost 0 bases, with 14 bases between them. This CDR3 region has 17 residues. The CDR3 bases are TGTGCCAGCAGTTTAGCCCGCATCGGGTCCTCTAACTATGGCTACACCTTC. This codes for CASSLARIGSSNYGYTF.

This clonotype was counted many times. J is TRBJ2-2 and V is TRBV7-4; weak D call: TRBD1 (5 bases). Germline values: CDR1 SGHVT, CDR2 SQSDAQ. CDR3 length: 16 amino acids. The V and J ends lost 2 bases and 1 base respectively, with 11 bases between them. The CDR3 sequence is CASSLSVTENTGELFF. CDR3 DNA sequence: TGTGCCAGCAGCTTATCTGTGACAGAGAACACCGGGGAGCTGTTTTTT. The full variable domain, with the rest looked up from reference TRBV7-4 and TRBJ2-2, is GAGVSQSPRYKVAKRGRDVALRCDSISGHVTLYWYRQTLGQGSEVLTYSQSDAQRDKSGRPSGRFSAERPERSVSTLKIQRTEQGDSAVYLCASSLSVTENTGELFFGEGSRLTVL.

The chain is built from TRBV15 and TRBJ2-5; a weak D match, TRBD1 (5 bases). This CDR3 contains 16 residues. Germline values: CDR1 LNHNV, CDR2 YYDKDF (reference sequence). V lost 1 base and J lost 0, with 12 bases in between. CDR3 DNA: TGTGCCACCAGCAGAGCCCAGGGCCTAAACCAAGAGACCCAGTACTTC. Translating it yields CATSRAQGLNQETQYF.

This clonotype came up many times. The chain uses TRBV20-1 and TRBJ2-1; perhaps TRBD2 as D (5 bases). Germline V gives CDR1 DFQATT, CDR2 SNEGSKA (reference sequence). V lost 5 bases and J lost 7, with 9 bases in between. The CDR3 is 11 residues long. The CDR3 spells CSADYLNEQFF. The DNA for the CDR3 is TGCAGTGCTGACTACCTGAATGAGCAGTTCTTC.

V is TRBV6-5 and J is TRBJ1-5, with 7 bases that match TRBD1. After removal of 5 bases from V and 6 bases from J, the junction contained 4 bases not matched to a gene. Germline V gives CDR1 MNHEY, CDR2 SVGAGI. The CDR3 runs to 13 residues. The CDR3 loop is CASSRYRGQPQHF. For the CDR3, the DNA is TGTGCCAGCAGTAGATACAGGGGTCAGCCCCAGCATTTT.

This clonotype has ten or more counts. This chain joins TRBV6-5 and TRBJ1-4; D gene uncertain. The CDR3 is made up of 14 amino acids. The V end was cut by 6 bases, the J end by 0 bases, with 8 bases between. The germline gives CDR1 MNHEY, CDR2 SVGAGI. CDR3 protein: CASRMVATNEKLFF. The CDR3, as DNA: TGTGCCAGCAGAATGGTTGCAACTAATGAAAAACTGTTTTTT.